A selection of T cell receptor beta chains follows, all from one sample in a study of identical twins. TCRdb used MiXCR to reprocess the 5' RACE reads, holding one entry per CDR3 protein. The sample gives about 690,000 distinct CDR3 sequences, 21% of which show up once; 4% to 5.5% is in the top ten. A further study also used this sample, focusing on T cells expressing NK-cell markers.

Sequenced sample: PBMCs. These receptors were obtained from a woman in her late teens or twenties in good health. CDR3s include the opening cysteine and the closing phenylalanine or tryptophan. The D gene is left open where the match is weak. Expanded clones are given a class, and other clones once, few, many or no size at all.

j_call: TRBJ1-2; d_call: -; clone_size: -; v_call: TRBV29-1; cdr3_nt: TGCAGCGCCCGGGACATCGCTAACTATGGCTACACCTTC; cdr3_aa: CSARDIANYGYTF
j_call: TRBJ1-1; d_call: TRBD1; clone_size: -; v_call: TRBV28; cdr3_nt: TGTGCCAGCAGTTTATCCGACAGGGCAGGTGCTGAAGCTTTCTTT; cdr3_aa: CASSLSDRAGAEAFF
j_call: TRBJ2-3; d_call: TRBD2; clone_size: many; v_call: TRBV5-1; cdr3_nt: TGCGCCAGCAGCTCGAGCGGGACCCCAACCCCAGCAGATACGCAGTATTTT; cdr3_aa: CASSSSGTPTPADTQYF
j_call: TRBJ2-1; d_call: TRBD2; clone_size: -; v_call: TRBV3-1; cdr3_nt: TGTGCCAGCAGCCCCGTAGGACTAGCGGGAGAGGCTGAGCAGTTCTTC; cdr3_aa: CASSPVGLAGEAEQFF
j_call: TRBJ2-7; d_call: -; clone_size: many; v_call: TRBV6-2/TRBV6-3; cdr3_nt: TGTGCCAGCCATGCGGACTACCCCTACGAGCAGTACTTC; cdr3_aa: CASHADYPYEQYF
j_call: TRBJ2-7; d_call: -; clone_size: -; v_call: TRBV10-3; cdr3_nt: TGTGCCATCAGCCTCGGCCCCGCCGACGAGCAGTACTTC; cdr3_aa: CAISLGPADEQYF
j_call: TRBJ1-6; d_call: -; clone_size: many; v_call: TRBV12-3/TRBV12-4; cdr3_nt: TGTGCCAGCAGTTTGGAGGGGTCAGGCTCACCCCTCCACTTT; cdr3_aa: CASSLEGSGSPLHF
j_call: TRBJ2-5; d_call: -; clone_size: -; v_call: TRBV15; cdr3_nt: TGTGCCACCAGCAGAGATAACCGTGAAACGGAGACCCAGTACTTC; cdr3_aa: CATSRDNRETETQYF
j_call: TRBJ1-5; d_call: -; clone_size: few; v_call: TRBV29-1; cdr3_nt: TGCAGCGTCCCCGGGACCGATAGCAATCAGCCCCAGCATTTT; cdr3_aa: CSVPGTDSNQPQHF
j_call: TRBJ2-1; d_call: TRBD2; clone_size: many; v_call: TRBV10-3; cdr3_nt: TGTGCCATCAGTGCGCCAGCGGGAGCGGCCTACAATGAGCAGTTCTTC; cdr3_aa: CAISAPAGAAYNEQFF
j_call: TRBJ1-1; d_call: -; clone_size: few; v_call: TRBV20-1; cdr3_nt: TGCAGTGCTTCGGACAGTGAAGCTTTCTTT; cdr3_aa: CSASDSEAFF
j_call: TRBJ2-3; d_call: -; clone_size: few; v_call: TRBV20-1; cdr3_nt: TGCAGTATCGGTTCTCCCGGGGCAGATACGCAGTATTTT; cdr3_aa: CSIGSPGADTQYF
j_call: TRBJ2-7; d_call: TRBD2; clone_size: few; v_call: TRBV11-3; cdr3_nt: TGTGCCAGCAGCTTGTCGGCGGGAGGAAATATGCAGTACTTC; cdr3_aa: CASSLSAGGNMQYF
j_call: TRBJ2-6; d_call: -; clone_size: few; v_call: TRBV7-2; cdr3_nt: TGTGCCAGCAGGCCCGGGTCAAGCTCTGGGGCCAACGTCCTGACTTTC; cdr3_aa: CASRPGSSSGANVLTF
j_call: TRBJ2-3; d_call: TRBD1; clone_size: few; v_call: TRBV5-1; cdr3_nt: TGCGCCAGCAGCCCAAAACAGGGGGGAACTAGCACAGATACGCAGTATTTT; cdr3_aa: CASSPKQGGTSTDTQYF
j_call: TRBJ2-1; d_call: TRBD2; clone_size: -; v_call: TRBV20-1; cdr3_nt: TGCAGTGCATGGGTAGCGGGACCGCATGAGCAGTTCTTC; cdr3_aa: CSAWVAGPHEQFF
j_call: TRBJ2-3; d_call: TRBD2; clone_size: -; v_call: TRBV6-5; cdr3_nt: TGTGCCAGCAGTTACTCTGGACTAGCGGGAAGCACAGATACGCAGTATTTT; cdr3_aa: CASSYSGLAGSTDTQYF
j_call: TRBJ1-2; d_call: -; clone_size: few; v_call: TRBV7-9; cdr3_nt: TGTGCCAGCAGCTTAGGGGTGAGGGGTGATGGCTACACCTTC; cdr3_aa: CASSLGVRGDGYTF
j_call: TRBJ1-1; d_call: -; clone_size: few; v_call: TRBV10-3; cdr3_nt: TGTGCCACAGGTGAAACTGAAGCTTTCTTT; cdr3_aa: CATGETEAFF
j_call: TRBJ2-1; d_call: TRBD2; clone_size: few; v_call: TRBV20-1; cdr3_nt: TGCAGTGCTAGAGGCGGTATAGCGGGGGACTACAATGAGCAGTTCTTC; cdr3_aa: CSARGGIAGDYNEQFF
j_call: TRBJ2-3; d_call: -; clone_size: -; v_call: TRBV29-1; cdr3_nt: TGCAGCGTTTTCAGGGTCACAGATACGCAGTATTTT; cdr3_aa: CSVFRVTDTQYF
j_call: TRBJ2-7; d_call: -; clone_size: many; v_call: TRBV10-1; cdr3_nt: TGCGCCAGCAGTGAGTCGACGACTTACGAGCAGTACTTC; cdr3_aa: CASSESTTYEQYF
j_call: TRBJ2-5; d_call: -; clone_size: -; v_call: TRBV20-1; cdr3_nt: TGCAGTGCTAGAGTTTTGGGACAAGAGACCCAGTACTTC; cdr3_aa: CSARVLGQETQYF
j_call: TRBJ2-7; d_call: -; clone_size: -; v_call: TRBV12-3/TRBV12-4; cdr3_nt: TGTGCCAGCACCAACTCCGGGACGTCCCGCTACGAGCAGTACTTC; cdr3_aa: CASTNSGTSRYEQYF
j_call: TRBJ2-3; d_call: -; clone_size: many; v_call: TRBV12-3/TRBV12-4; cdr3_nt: TGTGCCAGCAGCCGTACTCAGGGGGATACGCAGTATTTT; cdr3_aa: CASSRTQGDTQYF
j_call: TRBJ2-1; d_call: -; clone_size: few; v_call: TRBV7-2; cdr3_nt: TGTGCCAGCAGCTTAGTAGGGACCTCACCCTCCTACAATGAGCAGTTCTTC; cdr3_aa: CASSLVGTSPSYNEQFF
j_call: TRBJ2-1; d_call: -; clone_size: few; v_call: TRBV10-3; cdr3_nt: TGTGCCATCAGTGCTGTGACAGCCTACAATGAGCAGTTCTTC; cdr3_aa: CAISAVTAYNEQFF
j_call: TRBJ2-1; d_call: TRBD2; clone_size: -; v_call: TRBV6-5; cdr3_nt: TGTGCCAGCAGTTACTTTAGCGGGACATCTGGCAATGAGCAGTTCTTC; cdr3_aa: CASSYFSGTSGNEQFF
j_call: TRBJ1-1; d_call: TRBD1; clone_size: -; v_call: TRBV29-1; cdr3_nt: TGCAGCGTTGAGGTGCAGGGGGTTACTGAAGCTTTCTTT; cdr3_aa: CSVEVQGVTEAFF
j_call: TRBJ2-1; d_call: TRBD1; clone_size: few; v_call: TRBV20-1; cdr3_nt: TGCAGTGCTAATCCAGGACAGGGGGCCCTCAATGAGCAGTTCTTC; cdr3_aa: CSANPGQGALNEQFF
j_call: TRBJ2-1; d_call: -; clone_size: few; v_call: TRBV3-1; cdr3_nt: TGTGCCAGCAGCCAAGTGTCTGGCAATGAGCAGTTCTTC; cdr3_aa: CASSQVSGNEQFF
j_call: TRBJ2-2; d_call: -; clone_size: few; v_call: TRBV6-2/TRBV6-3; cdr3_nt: TGTGCCAGCAGTGCCTTGGGTCAAACGAACACCGGGGAGCTGTTTTTT; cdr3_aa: CASSALGQTNTGELFF
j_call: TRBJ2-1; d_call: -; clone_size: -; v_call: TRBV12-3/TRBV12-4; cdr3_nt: TGTGCCAGCAGCGAATGGCGTGAGCAGTTCTTC; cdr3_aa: CASSEWREQFF
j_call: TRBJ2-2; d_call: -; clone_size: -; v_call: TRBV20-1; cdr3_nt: TGCAGTGCGCGGCAGCAAAACACCGGGGAGCTGTTTTTT; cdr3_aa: CSARQQNTGELFF
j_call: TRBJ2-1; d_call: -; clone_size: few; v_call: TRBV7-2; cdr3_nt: TGTGCCAGCAGCTTAGCGCTAGCCCTCTCCTACAATGAGCAGTTCTTC; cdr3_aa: CASSLALALSYNEQFF
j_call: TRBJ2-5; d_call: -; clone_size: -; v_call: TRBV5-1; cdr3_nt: TGCGCCAGCAGGGGGGAGGAAGAGACCCAGTACTTC; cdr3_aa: CASRGEEETQYF
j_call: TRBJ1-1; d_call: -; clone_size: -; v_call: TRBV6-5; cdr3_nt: TGTGCCAGCAGTTACTCGAGAGGAGGGGGGTACACTGAAGCTTTCTTT; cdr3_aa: CASSYSRGGGYTEAFF
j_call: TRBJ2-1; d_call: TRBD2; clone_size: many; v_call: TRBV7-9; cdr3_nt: TGTGCCAGCAGCATCACCGGGACTAGCGGGGCCAATGAGCAGTTCTTC; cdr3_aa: CASSITGTSGANEQFF
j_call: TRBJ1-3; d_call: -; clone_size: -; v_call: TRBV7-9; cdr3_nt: TGTGCCAGCAGCTTAGCGAGCCGGAGCTCTGGAAACACCATATATTTT; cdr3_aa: CASSLASRSSGNTIYF
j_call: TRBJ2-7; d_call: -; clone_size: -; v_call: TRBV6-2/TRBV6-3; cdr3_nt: TGTGCCAGCAGTTACTCGGCTCGGGTATTCCACGAGCAGTACTTC; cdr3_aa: CASSYSARVFHEQYF
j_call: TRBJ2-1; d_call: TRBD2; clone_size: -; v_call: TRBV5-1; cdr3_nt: TGCGCCAGCAGCCCAACTACTAGCGGGGGCTACAATGAGCAGTTCTTC; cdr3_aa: CASSPTTSGGYNEQFF
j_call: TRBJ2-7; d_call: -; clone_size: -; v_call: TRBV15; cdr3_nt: TGTGCCACCAGCAGAGATCGGGAGAACTCCGGCTCCTACGAGCAGTACTTC; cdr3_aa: CATSRDRENSGSYEQYF
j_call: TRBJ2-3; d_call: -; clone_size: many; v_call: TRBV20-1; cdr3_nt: TGCAGTGCTCCTCCCAGGGTCACAGATACGCAGTATTTT; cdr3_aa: CSAPPRVTDTQYF
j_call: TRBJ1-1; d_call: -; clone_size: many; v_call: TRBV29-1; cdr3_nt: TGCAGCGGGGACACCTCGAACACTGAAGCTTTCTTT; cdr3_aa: CSGDTSNTEAFF
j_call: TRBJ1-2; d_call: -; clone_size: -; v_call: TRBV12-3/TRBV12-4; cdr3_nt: TGTGCCAGCAGTTTCACGAGACTGCCGTACTATGGCTACACCTTC; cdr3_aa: CASSFTRLPYYGYTF
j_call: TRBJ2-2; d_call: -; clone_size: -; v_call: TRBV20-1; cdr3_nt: TGCAGTGCTAGGCAGAGTAGTTTGGGGGTGATCGGGGAGCTGTTTTTT; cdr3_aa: CSARQSSLGVIGELFF
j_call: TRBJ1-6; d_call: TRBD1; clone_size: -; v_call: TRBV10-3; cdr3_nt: TGTGCCATCAGAGTTTTCGACAGGGATGGAGTTTCACCCCTCCACTTT; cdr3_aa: CAIRVFDRDGVSPLHF
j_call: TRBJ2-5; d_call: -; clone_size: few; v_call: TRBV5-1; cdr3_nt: TGCGCCAGCACCGGAGGGTCAGGGGACCTCGTCAGGGAGACCCAGTACTTC; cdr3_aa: CASTGGSGDLVRETQYF
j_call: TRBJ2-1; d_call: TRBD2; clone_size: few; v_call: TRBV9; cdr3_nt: TGTGCCAGCAGCGTAGAAGCTAGCGGGAGGGTCAATGAGCAGTTCTTC; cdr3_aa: CASSVEASGRVNEQFF
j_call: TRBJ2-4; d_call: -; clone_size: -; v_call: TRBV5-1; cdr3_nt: TGCGCCAGCAGCCTCCAACGGGCCGAGGGCAAGAACATTCAGTACTTC; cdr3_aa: CASSLQRAEGKNIQYF
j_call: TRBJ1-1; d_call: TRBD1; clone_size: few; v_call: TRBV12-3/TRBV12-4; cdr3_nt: TGTGCCAGCAGCCCCAGAGGACAGGGAAGCCCTGAAGCTTTCTTT; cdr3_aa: CASSPRGQGSPEAFF
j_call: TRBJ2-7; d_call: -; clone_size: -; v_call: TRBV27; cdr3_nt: TGTGCCAGCAGTTACTCAGGACACGGTACCTACGAGCAGTACTTC; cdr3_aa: CASSYSGHGTYEQYF
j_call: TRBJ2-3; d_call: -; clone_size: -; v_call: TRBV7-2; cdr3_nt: TGTGCCAGAGAAAGACCCCCAGATACGCAGTATTTT; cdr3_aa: CARERPPDTQYF
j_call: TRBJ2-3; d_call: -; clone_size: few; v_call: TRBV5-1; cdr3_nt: TGCGCCAGCACAAGCGGTGGGGGACGCACAGATACGCAGTATTTT; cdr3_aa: CASTSGGGRTDTQYF
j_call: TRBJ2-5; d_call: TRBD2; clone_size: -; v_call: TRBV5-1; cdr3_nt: TGCGCCAGCAGCTTGGCCGGAGGGACTACCCAAGAGACCCAGTACTTC; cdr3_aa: CASSLAGGTTQETQYF
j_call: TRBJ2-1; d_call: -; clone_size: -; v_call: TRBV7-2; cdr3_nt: TGTGCCGGCAGCTTAGTGGGTCGTGGGGCCTACAATGAGCAGTTCTTC; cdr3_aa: CAGSLVGRGAYNEQFF
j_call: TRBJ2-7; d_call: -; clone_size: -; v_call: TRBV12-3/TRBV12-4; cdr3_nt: TGTGCCAGCAGCCCCCGCCAGGGGTACTCCTACGAGCAGTACTTC; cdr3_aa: CASSPRQGYSYEQYF
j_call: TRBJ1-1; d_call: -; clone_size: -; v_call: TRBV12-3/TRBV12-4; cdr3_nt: TGTGCCAGCAGTTTCTATGGGGGCACTGAAGCTTTCTTT; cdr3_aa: CASSFYGGTEAFF
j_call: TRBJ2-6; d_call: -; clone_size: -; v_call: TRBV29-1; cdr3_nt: TGCAGCGTTCTTGTCCGTGGGCAGATAAAGTCTGGGGCCAACGTCCTGACTTTC; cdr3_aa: CSVLVRGQIKSGANVLTF